The entry below gives a single T cell receptor beta chain sequence along with its context. Its antigen is undetermined. This CDR3 spans 18 amino acids. The source of the sample is a study of cytomegalovirus exposure and HLA in healthy donors. Study-level results: Per a later analysis, under 20,000 TCR beta sequences showed association with HLA alleles at 0.05 false discovery rate.

In the PCR, 60 Vbeta and 13 Jbeta primers were used. Clones were read by immunoSEQ multiplex PCR, and TCRdb kept only the in-frame ones, dropping some. Seen here are approximately 180,000 clones, 75% to 85% observed once, and the top ten hold approximately 2%. Sequenced input: PBMCs. V and J are TRBV21-1 and TRBJ1-3. TRBV21-1 is a known pseudogene. The clonotype originates from a woman in her 30s in good health and CMV-seronegative. CDR3 region: CASSKERAALLSGNTIYF. For the CDR3, the DNA is TGTGCCAGCAGCAAAGAGAGGGCAGCCCTACTCTCTGGAAACACCATATATTTT.